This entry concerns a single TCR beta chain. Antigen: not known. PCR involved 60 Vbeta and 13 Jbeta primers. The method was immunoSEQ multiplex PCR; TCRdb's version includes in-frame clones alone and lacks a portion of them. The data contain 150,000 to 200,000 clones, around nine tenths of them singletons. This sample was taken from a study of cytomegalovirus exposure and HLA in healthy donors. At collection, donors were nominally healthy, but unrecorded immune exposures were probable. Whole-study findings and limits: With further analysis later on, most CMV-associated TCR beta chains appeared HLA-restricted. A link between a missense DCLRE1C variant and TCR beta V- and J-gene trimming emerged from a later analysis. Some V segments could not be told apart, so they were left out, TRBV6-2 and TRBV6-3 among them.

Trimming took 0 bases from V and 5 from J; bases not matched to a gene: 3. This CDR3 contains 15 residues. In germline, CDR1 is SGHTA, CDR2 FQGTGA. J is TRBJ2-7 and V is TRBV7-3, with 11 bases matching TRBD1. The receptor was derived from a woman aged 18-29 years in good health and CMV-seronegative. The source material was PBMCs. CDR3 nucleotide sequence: TGTGCCAGCAGCTTAACCGGACAGGGGGCTCACGAGCAGTACTTC. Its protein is CASSLTGQGAHEQYF.